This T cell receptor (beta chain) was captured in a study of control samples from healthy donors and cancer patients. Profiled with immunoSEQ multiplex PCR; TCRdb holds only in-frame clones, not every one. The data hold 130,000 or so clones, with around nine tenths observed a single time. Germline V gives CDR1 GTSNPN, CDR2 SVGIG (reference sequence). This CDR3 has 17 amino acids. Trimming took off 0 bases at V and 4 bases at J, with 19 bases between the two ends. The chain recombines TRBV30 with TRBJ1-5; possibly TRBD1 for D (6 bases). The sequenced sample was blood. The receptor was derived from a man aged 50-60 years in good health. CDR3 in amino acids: CAWSVSSRTGRNQPQHF. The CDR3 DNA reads TGTGCCTGGAGTGTGTCGTCGCGAACAGGGAGAAATCAGCCCCAGCATTTT.